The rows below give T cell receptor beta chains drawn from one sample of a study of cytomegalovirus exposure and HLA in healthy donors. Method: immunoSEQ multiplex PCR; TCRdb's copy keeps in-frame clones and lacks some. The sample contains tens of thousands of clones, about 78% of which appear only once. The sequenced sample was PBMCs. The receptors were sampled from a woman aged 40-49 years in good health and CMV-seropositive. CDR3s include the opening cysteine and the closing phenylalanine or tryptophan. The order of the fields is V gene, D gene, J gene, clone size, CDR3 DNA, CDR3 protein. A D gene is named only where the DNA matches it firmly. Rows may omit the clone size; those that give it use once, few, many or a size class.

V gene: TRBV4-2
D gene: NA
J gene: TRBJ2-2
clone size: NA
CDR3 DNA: TGTGCCAGCAGCCCTCGAGGGGGCGGGGACGGGGAGCTGTTTTTT
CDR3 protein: CASSPRGGGDGELFF

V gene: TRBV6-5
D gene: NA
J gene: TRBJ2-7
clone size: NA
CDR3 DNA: TGTGCCAGCAGTTACAGACATGACGGAGGGCAGTACTTC
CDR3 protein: CASSYRHDGGQYF

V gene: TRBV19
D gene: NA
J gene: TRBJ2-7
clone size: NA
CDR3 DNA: TGTGCCAGTAGTATAGACATAGGAGGTAGCGACGAGCAGTACTTC
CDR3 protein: CASSIDIGGSDEQYF

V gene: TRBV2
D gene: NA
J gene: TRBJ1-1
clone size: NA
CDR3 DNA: TGTGCCAGCAGGGGGAACAGGGTAACGACTGAAGCTTTCTTT
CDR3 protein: CASRGNRVTTEAFF

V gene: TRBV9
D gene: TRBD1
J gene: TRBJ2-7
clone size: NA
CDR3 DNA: TGTGCCAGCAGCGCCCGACAGGGGGAGGTGTACGAGCAGTACTTC
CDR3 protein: CASSARQGEVYEQYF

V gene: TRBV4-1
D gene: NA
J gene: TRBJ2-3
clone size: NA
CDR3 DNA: TGCGCCAGCAGCCAAGATGAGCGGTTCGCGGATACGCAGTATTTT
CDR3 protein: CASSQDERFADTQYF

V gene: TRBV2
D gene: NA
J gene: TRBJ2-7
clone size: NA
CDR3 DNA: TGTGCCAGCAACGGTGGGGCGGGGTACGAGCAGTACTTC
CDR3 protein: CASNGGAGYEQYF

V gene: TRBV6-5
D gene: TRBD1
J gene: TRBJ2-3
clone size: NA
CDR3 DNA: TGTGCCAGCAGGCCCCCGACAGGGGATACGCAGTATTTT
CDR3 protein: CASRPPTGDTQYF

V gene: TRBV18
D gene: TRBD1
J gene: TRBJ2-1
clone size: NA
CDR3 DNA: TGTGCCAGCTCACCGGACAGGGGGAGAGACAATGAGCAGTTCTTC
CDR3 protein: CASSPDRGRDNEQFF

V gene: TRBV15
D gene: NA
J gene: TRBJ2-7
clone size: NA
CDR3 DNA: TGTGCCACCAGCAGAGGGGGGGACTCCTACGAGCAGTACTTC
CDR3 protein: CATSRGGDSYEQYF

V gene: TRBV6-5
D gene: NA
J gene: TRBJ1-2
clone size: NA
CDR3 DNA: TGTGCCAGCACCCCCGCAGGGGTTCCTGGCTACACCTTC
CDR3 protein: CASTPAGVPGYTF

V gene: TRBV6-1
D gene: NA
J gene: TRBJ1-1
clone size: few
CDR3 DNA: TGTGCCAGCAGTGAAGCAGGTTCGTGGGGAGCCGGTGAAGCTTTCTTT
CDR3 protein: CASSEAGSWGAGEAFF

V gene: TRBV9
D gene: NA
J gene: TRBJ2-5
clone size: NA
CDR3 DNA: TGTGCCAGCAGCGGAACAGGGACCCAAGAGACCCAGTACTTC
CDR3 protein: CASSGTGTQETQYF

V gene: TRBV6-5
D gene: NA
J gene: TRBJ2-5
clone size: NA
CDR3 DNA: TGTGCCAGCAGTTACACTGTACTGGAGTACTCTGAGACCCAGTACTTC
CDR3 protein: CASSYTVLEYSETQYF

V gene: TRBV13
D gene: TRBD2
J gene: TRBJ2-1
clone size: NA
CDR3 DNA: TGTGCCAGCAACCCTAGCGGGGGGAGCTCCTACAATGAGCAGTTCTTC
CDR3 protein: CASNPSGGSSYNEQFF

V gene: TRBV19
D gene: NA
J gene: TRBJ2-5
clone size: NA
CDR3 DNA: TGTGCCAGTAGTGCCCGTAGCAACCAAGAGACCCAGTACTTC
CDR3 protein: CASSARSNQETQYF

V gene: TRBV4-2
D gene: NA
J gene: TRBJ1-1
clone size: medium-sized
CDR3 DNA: TGTGCCAGCAGCGGCCTCAGGGGGAACACTGAAGCTTTCTTT
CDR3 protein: CASSGLRGNTEAFF

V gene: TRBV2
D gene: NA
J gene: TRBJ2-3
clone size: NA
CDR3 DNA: TGTGCCAGCAGTAGACAGGGCACAGATACGCAGTATTTT
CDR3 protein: CASSRQGTDTQYF

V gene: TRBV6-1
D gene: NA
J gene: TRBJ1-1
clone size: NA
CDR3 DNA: TGTGCCAGCAGTGAACCCCCACACAATGAAGCTTTCTTT
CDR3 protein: CASSEPPHNEAFF

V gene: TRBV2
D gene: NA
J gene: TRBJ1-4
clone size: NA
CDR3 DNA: TGTGCCAGCAGGACCTTTATGGGGCAGTTTAATGAAAAACTGTTTTTT
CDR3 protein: CASRTFMGQFNEKLFF

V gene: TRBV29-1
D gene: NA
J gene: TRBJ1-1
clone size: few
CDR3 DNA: TGCAGCGTTCTCCCCCTAGGAGCGAACACTGAAGCTTTCTTT
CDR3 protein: CSVLPLGANTEAFF

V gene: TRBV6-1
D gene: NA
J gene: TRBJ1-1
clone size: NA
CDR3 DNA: TGTGCCAGCAGTGAATCCAGGGTACGAACGAACACTGAAGCTTTCTTT
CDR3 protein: CASSESRVRTNTEAFF

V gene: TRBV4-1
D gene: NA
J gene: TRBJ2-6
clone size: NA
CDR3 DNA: TGCGCCAGCAGTCTAAGCTTTCTTGGGGCCAACGTCCTGACTTTC
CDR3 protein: CASSLSFLGANVLTF

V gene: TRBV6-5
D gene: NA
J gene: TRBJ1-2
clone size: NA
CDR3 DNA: TGTGCCAGCAGTCCAGGACAGTCATCCTATGGCTACACCTTC
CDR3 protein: CASSPGQSSYGYTF

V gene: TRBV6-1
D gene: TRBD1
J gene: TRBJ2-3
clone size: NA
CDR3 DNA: TGTGCCAGCAGCCTGGACAGGGGTTCAACAGATACGCAGTATTTT
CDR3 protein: CASSLDRGSTDTQYF

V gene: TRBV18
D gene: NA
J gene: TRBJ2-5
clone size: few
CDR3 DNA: TGTGCCAGCTCACCACCAGGACAGTTCCAAGAGACCCAGTACTTC
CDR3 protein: CASSPPGQFQETQYF

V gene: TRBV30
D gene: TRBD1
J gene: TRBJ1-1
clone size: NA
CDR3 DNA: TGTGCCTGGAGTACCGGACAGGGAGGTGAAGCTTTCTTT
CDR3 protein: CAWSTGQGGEAFF

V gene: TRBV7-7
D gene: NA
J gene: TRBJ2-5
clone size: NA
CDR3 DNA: TGTGCTAGCAGCCCGGGACTCGAGACCCAGTACTTC
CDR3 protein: CASSPGLETQYF

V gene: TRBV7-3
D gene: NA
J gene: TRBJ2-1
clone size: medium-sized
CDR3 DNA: TGTGCCAGCAGCTACCTCGGGGGACGGTACAATGAGCAGTTCTTC
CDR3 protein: CASSYLGGRYNEQFF

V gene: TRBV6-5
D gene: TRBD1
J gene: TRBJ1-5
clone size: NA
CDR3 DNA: TGTGCCAGCAAGGAGACCACAGGGGGCAATCAGCCCCAGCATTTT
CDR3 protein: CASKETTGGNQPQHF

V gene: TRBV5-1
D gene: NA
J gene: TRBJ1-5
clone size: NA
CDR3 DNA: TGCGCCAGCAGCGGGGGAGGTCGCGATCAGCCCCAGCATTTT
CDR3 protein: CASSGGGRDQPQHF

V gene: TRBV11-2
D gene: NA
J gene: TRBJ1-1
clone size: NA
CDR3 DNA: TGTGCCAGCAGCTTTCTCCCAGGGGACACTGAAGCTTTCTTT
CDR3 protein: CASSFLPGDTEAFF

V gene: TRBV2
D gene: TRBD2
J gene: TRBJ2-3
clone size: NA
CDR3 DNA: TGTGCCAGGACGACTAGCGGGGTTAGCACAGATACGCAGTATTTT
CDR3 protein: CARTTSGVSTDTQYF

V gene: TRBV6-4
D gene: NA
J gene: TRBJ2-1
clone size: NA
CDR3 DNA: TGTGCCAGCAGAGGCGGGGCCTACAATGAGCAGTTCTTC
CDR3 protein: CASRGGAYNEQFF

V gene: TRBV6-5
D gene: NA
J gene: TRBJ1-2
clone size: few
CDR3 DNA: TGTGCCAGCAGTAACAGTGGGTATGGCTACACCTTC
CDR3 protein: CASSNSGYGYTF

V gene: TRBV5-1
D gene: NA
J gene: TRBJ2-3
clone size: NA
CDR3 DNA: TGCGCCAGCAGCTTGGGCCCCATGGGCCCAGATACGCAGTATTTT
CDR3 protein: CASSLGPMGPDTQYF

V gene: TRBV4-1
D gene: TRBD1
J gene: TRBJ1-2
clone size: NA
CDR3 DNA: TGCGCCAGCAGCCGGGGGACAGGGGACGACTATGGCTACACCTTC
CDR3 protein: CASSRGTGDDYGYTF

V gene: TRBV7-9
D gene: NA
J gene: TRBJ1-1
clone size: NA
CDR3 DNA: TGTGCCAGCAGCTACGGGGGAACTGAAGCTTTCTTT
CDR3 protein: CASSYGGTEAFF

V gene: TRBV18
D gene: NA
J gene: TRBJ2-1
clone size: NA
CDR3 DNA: TGTGCCAGCTCACCACGTATTGTAGAATACAATGAGCAGTTCTTC
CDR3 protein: CASSPRIVEYNEQFF

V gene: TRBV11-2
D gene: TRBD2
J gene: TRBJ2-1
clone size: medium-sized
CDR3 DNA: TGTGCCAGCAGGCCGGGACTAGCGGGGGCCAGCTCCTACAATGAGCAGTTCTTC
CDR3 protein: CASRPGLAGASSYNEQFF

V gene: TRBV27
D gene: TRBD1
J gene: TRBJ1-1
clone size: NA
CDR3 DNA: TGTGCCAGCGCCCTTATCCATCCGACAGGGGGCGCGTGGGACACTGAAGCTTTCTTT
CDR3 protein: CASALIHPTGGAWDTEAFF

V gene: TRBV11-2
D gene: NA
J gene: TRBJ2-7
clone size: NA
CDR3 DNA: TGTGCCAGCAGCTCCCGGGGAGCCACCTACGAGCAGTACTTC
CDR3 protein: CASSSRGATYEQYF

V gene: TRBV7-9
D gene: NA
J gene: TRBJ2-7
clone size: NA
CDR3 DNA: TGTGCCAGCAGCTTAGTGCAGGGATCCGAGCAGTACTTC
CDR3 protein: CASSLVQGSEQYF

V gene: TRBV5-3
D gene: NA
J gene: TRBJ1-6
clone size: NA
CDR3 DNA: TGTGCCAGAAGCCAAATTCGTTCAGGGTCCTCACCCCTCCACTTT
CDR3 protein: CARSQIRSGSSPLHF

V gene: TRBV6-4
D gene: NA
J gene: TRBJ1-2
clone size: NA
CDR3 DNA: TGTGCCAGCAGCCACAAACCAATGCAGACCGGGCCCCGGGGCTATGGCTACACCTTC
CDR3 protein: CASSHKPMQTGPRGYGYTF

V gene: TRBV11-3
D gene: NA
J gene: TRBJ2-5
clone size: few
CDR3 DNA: TGTGCCAGCAGCTTAGTTAGCGGCGGGGAGACCCAGTACTTC
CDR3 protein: CASSLVSGGETQYF

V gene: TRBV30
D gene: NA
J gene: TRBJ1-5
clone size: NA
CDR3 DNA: TGTGCCTGGAGTGCGGGGGTGAACAATCAGCCCCAGCATTTT
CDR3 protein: CAWSAGVNNQPQHF

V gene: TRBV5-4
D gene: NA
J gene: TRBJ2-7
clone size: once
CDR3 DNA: TGTGCCAGCAGCGACAGTCTGGGCTCCTACGAGCAGTACTTC
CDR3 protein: CASSDSLGSYEQYF

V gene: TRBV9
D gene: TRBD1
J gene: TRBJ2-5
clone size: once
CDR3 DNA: TGTGCCAGCAGCGTAGACGGGACAGGCCAAGAGACCCAGTACTTC
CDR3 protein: CASSVDGTGQETQYF

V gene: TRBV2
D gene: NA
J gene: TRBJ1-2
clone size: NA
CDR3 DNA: TGTGCCAGCAGTGCGGAACAGGGTTGGGGATATGGCTACACCTTC
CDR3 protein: CASSAEQGWGYGYTF